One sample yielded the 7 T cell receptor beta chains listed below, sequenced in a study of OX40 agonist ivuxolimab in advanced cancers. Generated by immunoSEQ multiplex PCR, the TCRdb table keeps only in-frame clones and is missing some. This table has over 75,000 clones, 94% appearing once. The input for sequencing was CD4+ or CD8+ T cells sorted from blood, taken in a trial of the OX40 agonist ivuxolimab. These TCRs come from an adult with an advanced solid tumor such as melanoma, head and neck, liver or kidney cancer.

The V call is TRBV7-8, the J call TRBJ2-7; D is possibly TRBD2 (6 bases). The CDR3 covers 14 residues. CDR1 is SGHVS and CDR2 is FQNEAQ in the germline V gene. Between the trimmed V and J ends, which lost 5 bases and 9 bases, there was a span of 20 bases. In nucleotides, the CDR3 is TGTGCCAGCAGCCCGGAGGGTATTGACGTCGTGCAGTACTTC. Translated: CASSPEGIDVVQYF.

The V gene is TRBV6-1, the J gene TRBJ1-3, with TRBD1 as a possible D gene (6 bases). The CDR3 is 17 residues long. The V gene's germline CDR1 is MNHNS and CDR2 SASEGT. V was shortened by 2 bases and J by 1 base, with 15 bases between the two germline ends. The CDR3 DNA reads TGTGCCAGCAGTGAAAGTAGGGGGAGATGGTCTGGAAACACCATATATTTT. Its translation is CASSESRGRWSGNTIYF.

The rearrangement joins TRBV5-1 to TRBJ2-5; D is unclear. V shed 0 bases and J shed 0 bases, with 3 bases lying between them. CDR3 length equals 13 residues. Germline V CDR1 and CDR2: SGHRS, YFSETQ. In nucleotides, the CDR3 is TGCGCCAGCAGCTTGGTGTACCAAGAGACCCAGTACTTC. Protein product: CASSLVYQETQYF.

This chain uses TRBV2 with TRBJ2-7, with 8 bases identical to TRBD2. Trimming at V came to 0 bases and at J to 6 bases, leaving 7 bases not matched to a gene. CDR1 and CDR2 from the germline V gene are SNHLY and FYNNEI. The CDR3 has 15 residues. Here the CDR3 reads CASSEALPGTSEQYF. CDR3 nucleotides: TGTGCCAGCAGTGAAGCGCTTCCAGGGACTAGCGAGCAGTACTTC.

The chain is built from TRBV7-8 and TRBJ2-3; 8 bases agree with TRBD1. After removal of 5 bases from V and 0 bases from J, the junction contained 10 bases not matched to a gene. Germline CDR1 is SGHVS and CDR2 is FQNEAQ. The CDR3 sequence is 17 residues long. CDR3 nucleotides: TGTGCCAGCAGCGTTCCAGGGCAGGGGGCAAGCACAGATACGCAGTATTTT. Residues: CASSVPGQGASTDTQYF.

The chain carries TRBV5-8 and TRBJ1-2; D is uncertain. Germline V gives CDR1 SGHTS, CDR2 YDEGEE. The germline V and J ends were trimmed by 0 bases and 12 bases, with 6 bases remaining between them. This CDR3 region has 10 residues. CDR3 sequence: CASSLVADTF. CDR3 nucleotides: TGTGCCAGCAGCTTGGTGGCGGACACCTTC.

The CDR3 nucleotides are TGCGCCAGCAGCCAGGGACAGAACACCGGGGAGCTGTTTTTT. Protein sequence: CASSQGQNTGELFF. The chain has TRBV5-1 and TRBJ2-2; D is possibly TRBD1 (6 bases). Germline CDR1 is SGHRS and CDR2 is YFSETQ. The CDR3 is 14 amino acids. Deletions cut 4 bases from V and 1 base from J, with 8 bases between.